This T cell receptor (beta chain) was sequenced during a study of T-cell reconstitution after alpha-beta-depleted transplantation in children. Overall study results and limits: It was newly produced T cells that mostly accounted for T-cell counts and diversity one year after transplant. At day 60, the high TCRbeta diversity found in some patients originated from recipient T cells and thymic progenitors that had survived.

The CDR3 totals 15 residues. Germline CDR1 is KGHSH and CDR2 is LQKENI. The V gene lost 3 bases and the J gene lost 2 bases, with 14 bases spanning the gap. This clonotype was seen at least ten times. No antigen is known for it. Preparation of the TCRbeta library was carried out with unique molecular identifiers. TCRdb ran MiXCR on the PCR reads and lists one entry per CDR3 protein. Altogether hundreds of thousands of distinct CDR3 sequences are present, roughly 7.7% being singletons, with the ten largest covering under 8%. Sequencing used PBMCs, mostly from graft donor cells, obtained 180 days after TCRalphabeta/CD19-depleted stem cell transplant. The clonotype was recovered from a male patient younger than 18 who had a stem cell transplant for acute lymphoblastic leukemia, so the T cells may come from the graft donor. This sequence joins TRBV18 and TRBJ2-7; possible D gene TRBD2, 6 bases. CDR3 amino acids: CASSPYRDWTYEQYF. The CDR3 region has the DNA TGTGCCAGCTCACCGTACCGGGACTGGACCTACGAGCAGTACTTC.